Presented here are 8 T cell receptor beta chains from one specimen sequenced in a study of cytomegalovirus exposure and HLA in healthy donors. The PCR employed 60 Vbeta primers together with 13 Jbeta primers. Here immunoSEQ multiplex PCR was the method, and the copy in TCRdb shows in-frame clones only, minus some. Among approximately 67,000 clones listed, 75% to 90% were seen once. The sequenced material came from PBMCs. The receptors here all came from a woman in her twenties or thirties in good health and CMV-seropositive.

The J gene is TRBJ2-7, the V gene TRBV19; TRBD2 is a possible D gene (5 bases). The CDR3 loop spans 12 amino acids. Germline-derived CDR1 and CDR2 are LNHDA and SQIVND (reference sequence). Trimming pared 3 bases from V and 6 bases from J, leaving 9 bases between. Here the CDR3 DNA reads TGTGCCAGTAGTATTAGCGCGGGCGAGCAGTACTTC. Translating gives CASSISAGEQYF.

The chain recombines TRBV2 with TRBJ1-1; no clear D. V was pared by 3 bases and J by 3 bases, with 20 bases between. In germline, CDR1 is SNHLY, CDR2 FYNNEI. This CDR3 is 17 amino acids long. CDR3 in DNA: TGTGCCAGCAGTGAGAGTCCGGGGTTCCCTAGGGACACTGAAGCTTTCTTT. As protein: CASSESPGFPRDTEAFF.

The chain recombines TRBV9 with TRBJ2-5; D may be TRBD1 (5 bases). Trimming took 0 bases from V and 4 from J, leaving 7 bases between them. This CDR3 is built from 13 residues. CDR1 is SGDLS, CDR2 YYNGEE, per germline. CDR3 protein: CASSVGGRETQYF. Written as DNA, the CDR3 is TGTGCCAGCAGCGTAGGGGGCAGAGAGACCCAGTACTTC. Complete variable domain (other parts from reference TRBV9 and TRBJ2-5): DSGVTQTPKHLITATGQRVTLRCSPRSGDLSVYWYQQSLDQGLQFLIQYYNGEERAKGNILERFSAQQFPDLHSELNLSSLELGDSALYFCASSVGGRETQYFGPGTRLLVL.

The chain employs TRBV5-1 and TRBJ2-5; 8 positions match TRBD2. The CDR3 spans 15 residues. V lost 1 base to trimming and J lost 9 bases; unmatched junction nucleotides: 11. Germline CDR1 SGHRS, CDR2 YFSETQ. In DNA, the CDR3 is TGCGCCAGCAGCTTGTCGACGGGGGGGCTGATGGCCCAGTACTTC. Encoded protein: CASSLSTGGLMAQYF.

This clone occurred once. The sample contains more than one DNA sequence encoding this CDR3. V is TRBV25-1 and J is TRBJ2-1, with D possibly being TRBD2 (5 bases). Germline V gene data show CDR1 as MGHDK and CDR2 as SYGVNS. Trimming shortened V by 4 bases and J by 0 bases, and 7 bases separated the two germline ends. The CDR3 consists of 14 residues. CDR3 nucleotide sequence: TGTGCCAGCAGTGGAGGGAGCTCCTACAATGAGCAGTTCTTC. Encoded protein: CASSGGSSYNEQFF.

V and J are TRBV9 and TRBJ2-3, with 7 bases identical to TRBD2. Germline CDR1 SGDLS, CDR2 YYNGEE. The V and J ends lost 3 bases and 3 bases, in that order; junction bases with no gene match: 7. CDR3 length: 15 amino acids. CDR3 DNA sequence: TGTGCCAGCAGCGAGGGGAGGGAGTGGACAGATACGCAGTATTTT. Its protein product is CASSEGREWTDTQYF.

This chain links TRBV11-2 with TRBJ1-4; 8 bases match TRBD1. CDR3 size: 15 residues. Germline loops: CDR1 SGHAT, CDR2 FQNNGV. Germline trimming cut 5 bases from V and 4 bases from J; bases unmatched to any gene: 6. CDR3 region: CASSRRGQVNEKLFF. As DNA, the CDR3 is TGTGCCAGCAGCCGGCGGGGACAGGTTAATGAAAAACTGTTTTTT.

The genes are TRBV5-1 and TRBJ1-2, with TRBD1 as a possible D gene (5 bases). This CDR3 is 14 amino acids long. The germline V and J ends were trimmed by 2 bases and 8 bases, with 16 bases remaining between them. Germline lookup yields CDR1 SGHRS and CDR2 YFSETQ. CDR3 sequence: CASSFNGQMGGYTF. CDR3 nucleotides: TGCGCCAGCAGCTTCAACGGACAAATGGGAGGCTACACCTTC.